The T cell receptor beta chain under discussion was sequenced for a study of T cells in Graves' hyperthyroidism and ophthalmopathy. Study-wide results and caveats: Researchers report that a 13 V-J model separated ophthalmopathy from stable hyperthyroidism. In the blood, most expanded thyroid clonotypes above 0.001 appeared as well.

TCR beta CDR3 region amplification was performed from RNA transcripts. In the first-round RT-PCR of the TCR CDR3, the HTBI primer set was used. TCRdb used MiXCR to reprocess the multiplex PCR reads, holding one entry per CDR3 protein. Here the sample spans roughly 660,000 distinct CDR3 sequences, around a sixth being singletons. The trim removed 3 bases at V and 5 bases at J, leaving 16 bases unmatched. Germline assignment: CDR1 SNHLY and CDR2 FYNNEI. CDR3 length: 18 residues. This clonotype was observed once. Its specificity is unknown. The authors obtained PBMCs from roughly 10 ml of fresh peripheral blood.

The receptor was derived from a man aged 50-60 years with Graves' hyperthyroidism. What was sequenced was blood. The chain recombines TRBV2 with TRBJ1-2; 9 bases are shared with TRBD1. The CDR3 protein is CASSEAGTGKSPVYGYTF. The CDR3 DNA reads TGTGCCAGCAGTGAGGCCGGGACAGGGAAGAGTCCAGTTTATGGCTACACCTTC.